This T cell receptor (beta chain) originates from a study of T cells in Graves' hyperthyroidism and ophthalmopathy. Amplified TCR beta CDR3 regions came from RNA transcripts. RT-PCR in the first round (using the HTBI primer set) targeted the TCR CDR3. TCRdb used MiXCR to reprocess the multiplex PCR reads, holding one entry per CDR3 protein. The sample records under 450,000 distinct CDR3 sequences, more than 15% being singletons. V was pared by 8 bases and J by 0 bases, with 11 bases between. The CDR3 extends over 15 amino acids. CDR1 and CDR2 (germline): LNHDA, SQIVND (reference sequence). This clonotype was observed a few times.

V gene TRBV19 combines with J gene TRBJ1-6; D gene unclear. The sequencing input was blood. The clonotype originates from a woman between 18 and 29 years old with Graves' hyperthyroidism. The CDR3, as DNA: TGTGCCAGTGGCTTGGGAAGCTCCTATAATTCACCCCTCCACTTT. It translates to CASGLGSSYNSPLHF.